The rows below give T cell receptor beta chains drawn from one sample of a study of PD-L1 blockade in urothelial cancer. Method: immunoSEQ multiplex PCR; TCRdb's copy keeps in-frame clones and lacks some. The sample shows around 43,000 clones, around nine tenths of them seen only once. Sample: PBMCs, taken around atezolizumab (anti-PD-L1) treatment. The receptors were sampled from a donor over 35 with urothelial cancer. The CDR3 runs from the conserved cysteine through the conserved F or W. Fields, in order: J gene, V gene, D gene, clone size, CDR3 DNA, CDR3 protein. A D gene is named only where the DNA matches it firmly. Size values are once, few and many counts, or a class for expanded clones, and some rows have none.

>TRBJ2-1|TRBV18|TRBD2|NA
TGTGCCAGCTCTCTAGCGGGAGATTTGAGGAATGAGCAGTTCTTC
CASSLAGDLRNEQFF
>TRBJ2-7|TRBV7-2|TRBD2|NA
TGTGCCAGCAGCCCCGGGACTAGCGGGTCCTACGAGCAGTACTTC
CASSPGTSGSYEQYF
>TRBJ2-7|TRBV4-3|NA|NA
TGCGCCAGCAGCCAAGACGTTGGGAGCCTGGGGGGCTACGAGCAGTACTTC
CASSQDVGSLGGYEQYF
>TRBJ2-7|TRBV9|TRBD2|NA
TGTGCCAGCAGCGTGGGGGGGTACGAGCAGTACTTC
CASSVGGYEQYF
>TRBJ2-1|TRBV28|NA|NA
TGTGCCAGCCTAGGAGCGAGCTCCTACAATGAGCAGTTCTTC
CASLGASSYNEQFF
>TRBJ2-1|TRBV6-6|NA|few
TGTGCCAGCAGCGCCCGGAGGGCTGATGAGCAGTTCTTC
CASSARRADEQFF
>TRBJ2-5|TRBV7-2|TRBD1|NA
TGTGCCAGCAGCCCCGGGACAGGGATCCGGGAGACCCAGTACTTC
CASSPGTGIRETQYF
>TRBJ2-5|TRBV7-2|TRBD2|NA
TGTGCCAGCAGCCCCTGGGGGGGAGTGGCAGAGACCCAGTACTTC
CASSPWGGVAETQYF
>TRBJ2-1|TRBV21-1|NA|few
TGTGCCAGCAGCAGCCGGGTCAGGGGGCCTTCCTACAATGAGCAGTTCTTC
CASSSRVRGPSYNEQFF
>TRBJ2-7|TRBV27|TRBD1|NA
TGTGCCAGCAGGATCCGACAGGGAAGGGGGTACGAGCAGTACTTC
CASRIRQGRGYEQYF
>TRBJ2-3|TRBV4-2|TRBD2|once
TGTGCCAGCAGCCCCCTAGCGGGAGGGGCAGATACGCAGTATTTT
CASSPLAGGADTQYF
>TRBJ1-2|TRBV18|NA|NA
TGTGCCAGCTCACGGCAGAGGGATAGCTATGGCTACACCTTC
CASSRQRDSYGYTF
>TRBJ2-7|TRBV4-1|NA|NA
TGCGCCAGCAGCCCTACTACTAGCCGGGGGAACGAGCAGTACTTC
CASSPTTSRGNEQYF
>TRBJ2-3|TRBV29-1|NA|NA
TGCAGCGTTGATGGGGAGACAGATACGCAGTATTTT
CSVDGETDTQYF
>TRBJ1-1|TRBV5-1|TRBD1|NA
TGCGCCAGCGGGACAGCCGGAGGCACTGAAGCTTTCTTT
CASGTAGGTEAFF
>TRBJ2-7|TRBV2|TRBD2|NA
TGTGCCAGCAGGGCCGGACTAGCACGCGAGCAGTACTTC
CASRAGLAREQYF
>TRBJ2-1|TRBV6-1|TRBD2|NA
TGTGCCAGCAGGAGACTAGCGGCCTACAATGAGCAGTTCTTC
CASRRLAAYNEQFF
>TRBJ1-1|TRBV5-1|TRBD1|few
TGCGCCAGCAGCCGACCGGGACAGGACACTGAAGCTTTCTTT
CASSRPGQDTEAFF
>TRBJ2-1|TRBV25-1|TRBD2|NA
TGTGCCAGCCTAGCGGGAGGGAGGGATGAGCAGTTCTTC
CASLAGGRDEQFF
>TRBJ2-1|TRBV30|TRBD1|NA
TGTGCCTGGACTAACAGGGGCGGTGAGCAGTTCTTC
CAWTNRGGEQFF
>TRBJ2-3|TRBV18|TRBD2|NA
TGTGCCAGCTCACCCACGGGGAGGGCAGATACGCAGTATTTT
CASSPTGRADTQYF
>TRBJ1-2|TRBV7-2|NA|NA
TGTGCCAGCAGACCCGGGGGGGGATTTGGTGCTAACTATGGCTACACCTTC
CASRPGGGFGANYGYTF
>TRBJ1-3|TRBV15|NA|NA
TGTGCCACCAGCAGAGATGCCGGGGTAGACACCATATATTTT
CATSRDAGVDTIYF
>TRBJ1-3|TRBV7-2|NA|NA
TGTGCCAGCAGCCCGGGGGGGGCGATCTCTGGAAACACCATATATTTT
CASSPGGAISGNTIYF
>TRBJ2-7|TRBV30|NA|NA
TGTGCCTGGAGGTGGGAGACCTACGAGCAGTACTTC
CAWRWETYEQYF
>TRBJ2-5|TRBV7-2|TRBD2|NA
TGTGCCAGCAGCTTAGGCGGACTAGCGGCACAAGAGACCCAGTACTTC
CASSLGGLAAQETQYF
>TRBJ1-2|TRBV18|TRBD1|NA
TGTGCCAGCTCACCCCGACAGGGGTCGGATGGCTACACCTTC
CASSPRQGSDGYTF
>TRBJ2-1|TRBV18|TRBD2|NA
TGTGCCAGCTCACCACAACTAGCGGGAGAGAACAATGAGCAGTTCTTC
CASSPQLAGENNEQFF
>TRBJ2-7|TRBV15|NA|NA
TGTGCCACCAGCGCCCTCGGAAGGGGCTACGAGCAGTACTTC
CATSALGRGYEQYF
>TRBJ1-2|TRBV7-9|TRBD1|NA
TGTGCCAGCAGCTTAGAAGAGGGGACAGGGCCCTCCTATGGCTACACCTTC
CASSLEEGTGPSYGYTF
>TRBJ1-1|TRBV5-4|NA|NA
TGTGCCAGCAGCTTAGGACACCTGAACACTGAAGCTTTCTTT
CASSLGHLNTEAFF
>TRBJ1-2|TRBV4-1|NA|once
TGCGCCAGCAGCCAAGATCCCGCAGGGCTGGGTCAGAGCTACACCTTC
CASSQDPAGLGQSYTF
>TRBJ2-2|TRBV6-1|TRBD2|NA
TGTGCCAGCAGTGGGGCGGGAGCGGGCACCGGGGAGCTGTTTTTT
CASSGAGAGTGELFF
>TRBJ1-2|TRBV5-4|TRBD1|NA
TGTGCCAGCAGCCCCCAGGGGGGACTCCGTCACTATGGCTACACCTTC
CASSPQGGLRHYGYTF
>TRBJ1-5|TRBV30|NA|few
TGTGCCTGGAGTATCAGGAGCAATCAGCCCCAGCATTTT
CAWSIRSNQPQHF
>TRBJ2-2|TRBV11-3|NA|NA
TGTGCCAGCAGCTCCGGGGTGGAGCTGTTTTTT
CASSSGVELFF
>TRBJ2-3|TRBV5-6|NA|NA
TGTGCCAGCAGCTTCGGACTGTCTAGCACAGATACGCAGTATTTT
CASSFGLSSTDTQYF
>TRBJ2-3|TRBV7-2|NA|NA
TGTGCCAGCAGCCCCGCTAGAAGCTCAGATACGCAGTATTTT
CASSPARSSDTQYF
>TRBJ1-1|TRBV7-8|NA|once
TGTGCCAGCAGCCCTACAGCTAACACTGAAGCTTTCTTT
CASSPTANTEAFF
>TRBJ2-3|TRBV27|TRBD2|NA
TGTGCCAGCTTCCCCGCTAGCGGGGTGGCAGATACGCAGTATTTT
CASFPASGVADTQYF
>TRBJ2-2|TRBV12-5|NA|NA
TGTGCTAGTGGTTTCCGGGAAAACACCGGGGAGCTGTTTTTT
CASGFRENTGELFF
>TRBJ1-5|TRBV6-4|NA|NA
TGTGCCAGCACTACCGGGGGTGGCAATCAGCCCCAGCATTTT
CASTTGGGNQPQHF
>TRBJ2-3|TRBV18|TRBD2|NA
TGTGCCAGCTCGCAACTAGCGGGGCACACAGATACGCAGTATTTT
CASSQLAGHTDTQYF
>TRBJ2-7|TRBV7-9|NA|NA
TGTGCCAGCAGCTTAGGGGGAGCTCTAGCCTACGAGCAGTACTTC
CASSLGGALAYEQYF
>TRBJ1-2|TRBV6-5|TRBD1|NA
TGTGCCAGCAGTTACTCGGGACAGGGTAACTATGGCTACACCTTC
CASSYSGQGNYGYTF
>TRBJ1-1|TRBV5-1|TRBD1|NA
TGCGCCAGCAGCTTCACCGGGACAGCGAACACTGAAGCTTTCTTT
CASSFTGTANTEAFF
>TRBJ1-4|TRBV7-2|NA|NA
TGTGCCAGCAGCCCCTCAACTAATGAAAAACTGTTTTTT
CASSPSTNEKLFF
>TRBJ2-7|TRBV7-2|TRBD2|NA
TGTGCCAGCACCCACGGGGGGTCGAAGTACGAGCAGTACTTC
CASTHGGSKYEQYF
>TRBJ1-2|TRBV7-2|NA|NA
TGTGCCAGCAGCAACGAGTTCTCGGGTGGCTACACCTTC
CASSNEFSGGYTF
>TRBJ1-5|TRBV7-6|NA|NA
TGTGCCAGCAGCCCCACTCCCAATCAGCCCCAGCATTTT
CASSPTPNQPQHF
>TRBJ1-1|TRBV19|TRBD1|NA
TGTGCCAGTAGTATGGGGACAGTGAACACTGAAGCTTTCTTT
CASSMGTVNTEAFF
>TRBJ2-7|TRBV7-9|TRBD1|NA
TGTGCCAGCAGCTTCACCGGGACAGACTACGAGCAGTACTTC
CASSFTGTDYEQYF
>TRBJ1-2|TRBV18|NA|NA
TGTGCCAGCTCACCACAGGGGGACTATGGCTACACCTTC
CASSPQGDYGYTF
>TRBJ2-3|TRBV11-3|TRBD2|NA
TGTGCCAGCAGTTCAGGGACTAGCGGGAGATCAGATACGCAGTATTTT
CASSSGTSGRSDTQYF
>TRBJ2-1|TRBV7-9|TRBD2|NA
TGTGCCAGCAGCCCTCTGACTAGCGGGAGGGCCGTCAATGAGCAGTTCTTC
CASSPLTSGRAVNEQFF